The next 29 T cell receptor beta chains were all read from a single sample in a study of blood T cell repertoires in COVID-19. Sequenced by immunoSEQ multiplex PCR; TCRdb stores in-frame clones only, minus some. The data hold around 450,000 clones, with about 92% observed a single time. Source material: PBMCs or T cells enriched from blood (not recorded which). Receptor source: a man aged 18 to 35 who had recovered from COVID-19.

The J gene is TRBJ2-7, the V gene TRBV13, with 8 bases fitting TRBD1. Trimming at V came to 5 bases and at J to 0 bases, leaving 6 bases not matched to a gene. The CDR3 contains 15 residues. Germline values: CDR1 PRHDT, CDR2 FYEKMQ (reference sequence). The CDR3 spells CASSLAGQASYEQYF. The CDR3 nucleotides read TGTGCCAGCAGCCTGGCGGGACAGGCCTCCTACGAGCAGTACTTC. Combining the CDR3 with reference TRBV13 and TRBJ2-7 gives the whole variable domain AAGVIQSPRHLIKEKRETATLKCYPIPRHDTVYWYQQGPGQDPQFLISFYEKMQSDKGSIPDRFSAQQFSDYHSELNMSSLELGDSALYFCASSLAGQASYEQYFGPGTRLTVT.

The J gene is TRBJ2-1, the V gene TRBV5-1, with a tentative D call TRBD2 (6 bases). This CDR3 region has 14 residues. From germline, CDR1 is SGHRS and CDR2 YFSETQ. V was pared by 0 bases and J by 5 bases, with 9 bases between. The CDR3 DNA sequence: TGCGCCAGCAGCTTGGCGCGGGAAAACAATGAGCAGTTCTTC. Its translation: CASSLARENNEQFF.

The J gene is TRBJ1-1, the V gene TRBV6-5; a possible D gene is TRBD1 (5 bases). CDR3 length: 14 amino acids. Trimming left V 10 bases short and J 8 bases short, with 23 bases between. CDR1 and CDR2 from the germline V gene are MNHEY and SVGAGI. The CDR3 loop reads CATRQTGGRAEAFF. In nucleotides, the CDR3 is TGTGCCACCAGACAGACCGGGGGGAGGGCGGAAGCTTTCTTT.

This chain connects TRBV19 to TRBJ2-1; 10 bases fit TRBD2. In germline, CDR1 is LNHDA, CDR2 SQIVND (reference sequence). This CDR3 has 14 amino acids. Losses at the gene ends were 7 bases for V and 4 bases for J; bases not matched to a gene: 4. The CDR3 DNA sequence: TGTGCCAGTATGTCTAGCGGGAGATACAATGAGCAGTTCTTC. Its protein is CASMSSGRYNEQFF.

This chain links TRBV30 with TRBJ2-2, with 9 bases matching TRBD1. The CDR3 length is 15 residues. CDR1 is GTSNPN and CDR2 is SVGIG in the germline V gene (reference sequence). J was trimmed by 6 bases and V by 7 bases; bases with no gene match: 12. CDR3 bases: TGTGCCTCGAAAGTGGCCGGGACAGGGCCCGGGGAGCTGTTTTTT. Residues: CASKVAGTGPGELFF.

The chain uses TRBV5-4 and TRBJ1-3; 7 nucleotides line up with TRBD1. This CDR3 comprises 14 residues. V gave up 4 bases and J gave up 6 bases; unmatched junction bases: 7. The V gene's germline CDR1 is SGHNT and CDR2 YYREEE (reference sequence). Here the CDR3 DNA reads TGTGCCAGCAGCCGGGGTGGACAGGCAAACACCATATATTTT. The encoded protein is CASSRGGQANTIYF.

V and J are TRBV9 and TRBJ1-5, with D unclear. CDR3 length: 13 residues. V dropped 4 bases and J dropped 2 bases, with 7 bases sitting between them. Germline-derived CDR1 and CDR2 are SGDLS and YYNGEE. CDR3 region: CASSFEGNQPQHF. Here the CDR3 DNA reads TGTGCCAGCAGCTTCGAGGGCAATCAGCCCCAGCATTTT.

This chain uses TRBV7-8 with TRBJ1-4; the match to TRBD1 covers 11 bases. J lost 8 bases, V lost 0 bases, and 5 bases had no gene match. CDR3 size: 16 residues. The germline gives CDR1 SGHVS, CDR2 FQNEAQ. CDR3 sequence (DNA): TGTGCCAGCAGCTTAGCAGGGACAGGGGGGACGGAAAAACTGTTTTTT. It encodes CASSLAGTGGTEKLFF.

V gene TRBV5-1 combines with J gene TRBJ1-1, with D maybe TRBD1 (6 bases). The CDR3 contains 17 residues. Germline CDR1 and CDR2: SGHRS and YFSETQ. The germline V and J ends were trimmed by 0 bases and 2 bases, with 17 bases remaining between them. Here the CDR3 reads CASSLGGTIGTNTEAFF. The DNA for the CDR3 is TGCGCCAGCAGCTTGGGGGGGACAATCGGGACCAACACTGAAGCTTTCTTT.

The chain's CDR3 is CAWSVQGGTLNYGYTF. CDR3 bases: TGTGCCTGGAGTGTACAGGGGGGAACGCTCAACTATGGCTACACCTTC. The rearrangement uses TRBV30 and TRBJ1-2; 8 nucleotides agree with TRBD1. CDR1 is GTSNPN and CDR2 is SVGIG in the germline V gene (reference sequence). Trimming at V came to 0 bases and at J to 2 bases, leaving 8 bases not matched to a gene. The length of the CDR3 is 16 residues. Full variable domain (remainder filled in from reference TRBV30 and TRBJ1-2): SQTIHQWPATLVQPVGSPLSLECTVEGTSNPNLYWYRQAAGRGLQLLFYSVGIGQISSEVPQNLSASRPQDRQFILSSKKLLLSDSGFYLCAWSVQGGTLNYGYTFGSGTRLTVV.

Concerning this clone: One junction end does not reproduce the germline sequence, and a read error may be involved. This chain connects TRBV7-9 to TRBJ1-2, with 7 bases matching TRBD1. The CDR3 runs 11 residues. The germline V gene has CDR1 SEHNR and CDR2 FQNEAQ (reference sequence). The CDR3 region has the DNA TGTGCCAGCAGCTTAGGGACAGGAAAAAACTTC. It yields the protein CASSLGTGKNF.

This clone came up once. The chain recombines TRBV4-1 with TRBJ2-7; 8 bases map to TRBD1. CDR3 length equals 18 residues. Germline values: CDR1 MGHRA, CDR2 YSYEKL. The V and J ends lost 0 bases and 2 bases, in that order; junction bases with no gene match: 12. The CDR3 is CASSQDLVGQGRTYEQYF. CDR3 nucleotide sequence: TGCGCCAGCAGCCAAGATCTCGTAGGACAGGGTAGAACCTACGAGCAGTACTTC.

J is TRBJ2-3 and V is TRBV2; 8 nucleotides match TRBD1. The V gene's germline CDR1 is SNHLY and CDR2 FYNNEI. Unmatched junction bases numbered 2, after V lost 3 bases and J lost 3 bases. The CDR3 extends over 14 amino acids. The CDR3 spells CASSDRGRTDTQYF. DNA for the CDR3: TGTGCCAGCAGTGACAGGGGGCGAACAGATACGCAGTATTTT.

V is TRBV6-4 and J is TRBJ1-1; a weak D match, TRBD1 (6 bases). This CDR3 has 14 residues. Germline CDR1 reads MRHNA; CDR2 reads SNTAGT. Between the trimmed V and J ends, which lost 5 bases and 2 bases, there was a span of 12 bases. The CDR3 is CASSPDRLNTEAFF. The CDR3 nucleotides are TGTGCCAGCAGTCCTGACAGGTTAAACACTGAAGCTTTCTTT.

J is TRBJ2-1 and V is TRBV7-9, with 15 bases aligning to TRBD2. The CDR3 sequence is 17 residues long. V lost 5 bases and J lost 4; bases outside the gene matches: 6. Germline V gives CDR1 SEHNR, CDR2 FQNEAQ (reference sequence). The CDR3 sequence: CASSRGTSGGHYNEQFF. CDR3 coding DNA: TGTGCCAGCAGCCGAGGGACTAGCGGGGGGCATTACAATGAGCAGTTCTTC.

The chain combines TRBV27 with TRBJ2-1, with 12 bases that match TRBD2. CDR1 is MNHEY, CDR2 SMNVEV, per germline (reference sequence). CDR3 size: 17 residues. V was pared by 5 bases and J by 0 bases, with 5 bases of the junction left unmatched. This chain's CDR3 is CASSQGTSGYSYNEQFF. The CDR3, as DNA: TGTGCCAGCAGTCAAGGGACTAGCGGGTACTCCTACAATGAGCAGTTCTTC.

The J gene is TRBJ1-1, the V gene TRBV10-3, with D perhaps matching TRBD1 (6 bases). This CDR3 has 19 amino acids. Trimming took 0 bases from V and 0 from J, leaving 20 bases between them. Germline V CDR1 and CDR2: ENHRY, SYGVKD. CDR3 coding DNA: TGTGCCATCAGTGAGTCTGAGGAAAGGACAGATACAATGAACACTGAAGCTTTCTTT. It yields the protein CAISESEERTDTMNTEAFF.

The chain employs TRBV11-2 and TRBJ1-3; no definite D call. The germline V gene has CDR1 SGHAT and CDR2 FQNNGV. The CDR3 runs to 13 residues. Trimming left V 0 bases short and J 5 bases short, with 5 bases between. The CDR3 region is CASSLDRRNTIYF. The CDR3 region has the DNA TGTGCCAGCAGCTTAGACAGAAGAAACACCATATATTTT.

This clone was counted ten times or more. This rearrangement joins TRBV28 to TRBJ1-2, with TRBD1 matching over 9 bases. This CDR3 has 16 amino acids. The trim removed 6 bases at V and 1 base at J, leaving 9 bases unmatched. Germline assignment: CDR1 MDHEN and CDR2 SYDVKM. CDR3 sequence (DNA): TGTGCCAGCAGACGGGACCTGACAGGGGGTAACTATGGCTACACCTTC. It translates to CASRRDLTGGNYGYTF.

This clone was detected only a few times. The gene calls are TRBV11-2 and TRBJ2-7; D is perhaps TRBD2 (5 bases). Between the trimmed V and J ends, which lost 0 bases and 5 bases, there was a span of 17 bases. This CDR3 comprises 16 residues. Germline CDR1 reads SGHAT; CDR2 reads FQNNGV. The CDR3: CASSLDWARAGNEQYF. CDR3 DNA: TGTGCCAGCAGCTTAGATTGGGCGCGGGCAGGTAACGAGCAGTACTTC.

In this sample, this clone turned up a few times. The chain couples TRBV5-1 to TRBJ2-7, with D perhaps TRBD1 (5 bases). V lost 0 bases and J 2 bases, leaving 9 bases between the germline ends. Germline-derived CDR1 and CDR2 are SGHRS and YFSETQ. The CDR3 totals 14 residues. The CDR3 DNA sequence: TGCGCCAGCAGCTTGGGACAGTCTACCTACGAGCAGTACTTC. It translates to CASSLGQSTYEQYF.

The chain joins TRBV11-3 to TRBJ1-2, with TRBD1 identical over 10 bases. Germline loops: CDR1 SGHNT, CDR2 YENEEA. V shed 4 bases and J 2 bases; nucleotides not matched to a gene: 1. The CDR3 has 14 amino acids. This chain's CDR3 is CASSWTGGNYGYTF. In DNA form, the CDR3 reads TGTGCCAGCAGCTGGACAGGGGGAAACTATGGCTACACCTTC.

V gene TRBV7-8 combines with J gene TRBJ2-1; 7 positions match TRBD2. V was pared by 5 bases and J by 7 bases, with 14 bases of the junction left unmatched. The CDR3 length is 16 residues. From germline, CDR1 is SGHVS and CDR2 FQNEAQ. CDR3 residues: CASSGRLPGGFNEQFF. For the CDR3, the DNA is TGTGCCAGCAGCGGACGGCTGCCGGGAGGTTTTAATGAGCAGTTCTTC.

CDR3: CASSVDPGTTDTQYF. For the CDR3, the DNA is TGTGCCAGCAGCGTAGACCCGGGAACAACAGATACGCAGTATTTT. V is TRBV9 and J is TRBJ2-3; D is possibly TRBD2 (5 bases). V gave up 0 bases and J gave up 3 bases, with 11 bases separating them. The CDR3 sequence is 15 residues long. Germline V gives CDR1 SGDLS, CDR2 YYNGEE. Filled out from reference TRBV9 and TRBJ2-3, the complete variable domain reads DSGVTQTPKHLITATGQRVTLRCSPRSGDLSVYWYQQSLDQGLQFLIQYYNGEERAKGNILERFSAQQFPDLHSELNLSSLELGDSALYFCASSVDPGTTDTQYFGPGTRLTVL.

The chain has TRBV28 and TRBJ2-7, with D possibly TRBD2 on 6 matching bases. Trimming stripped 6 bases from V and 7 bases from J, with 19 bases between. The CDR3 is 14 amino acids. From germline, CDR1 is MDHEN and CDR2 SYDVKM. CDR3 region: CASRLSSQAGEQYF. For the CDR3, the DNA is TGTGCCAGCAGGCTTTCCTCACAGGCGGGGGAGCAGTACTTC.

V is TRBV2 and J is TRBJ1-4; 10 bases line up with TRBD1. The CDR3 contains 14 residues. CDR1 is SNHLY and CDR2 is FYNNEI in the germline V gene. Trimming cost V 4 bases and J 10 bases; bases outside gene matches: 6. The CDR3 here is CASSGGTGVGKLFF. CDR3 bases: TGTGCCAGCAGTGGTGGGACAGGGGTCGGAAAACTGTTTTTT.

J is TRBJ2-5 and V is TRBV15, with D possibly matching TRBD2 (5 bases). Germline V gene lookup returns CDR1 LNHNV and CDR2 YYDKDF (reference sequence). Trimming removed 2 bases at V and 3 bases at J, with 13 bases between. This CDR3 spans 15 amino acids. CDR3 residues: CATSRSEGTKETQYF. As DNA, the CDR3 is TGTGCCACCAGCAGATCAGAGGGTACCAAAGAGACCCAGTACTTC. Looking up the rest from reference TRBV15 and TRBJ2-5 gives the full variable domain: DAMVIQNPRYQVTQFGKPVTLSCSQTLNHNVMYWYQQKSSQAPKLLFHYYDKDFNNEADTPDNFQSRRPNTSFCFLDIRSPGLGDTAMYLCATSRSEGTKETQYFGPGTRLLVL.

This clone was recorded once. The chain combines TRBV7-3 with TRBJ2-1, with 13 positions matching TRBD2. The germline CDR1 and CDR2 sequences are SGHTA and FQGTGA. The V and J ends lost 6 bases and 5 bases, in that order; junction bases with no gene match: 4. The CDR3 is made up of 15 amino acids. The chain's CDR3 is CASSQGLAGDNEQFF. The CDR3 DNA reads TGTGCCAGCAGTCAAGGACTAGCGGGAGACAATGAGCAGTTCTTC.

The gene calls are TRBV27 and TRBJ1-2, with D possibly being TRBD1 (5 bases). Germline V lookup: CDR1 MNHEY, CDR2 SMNVEV (reference sequence). V gave up 6 bases and J gave up 4 bases, with 18 bases separating them. The CDR3 consists of 15 residues. CDR3 bases: TGTGCCAGCAGGTCCCCGGGGGAATCGGTCTATGGCTACACCTTC. As protein: CASRSPGESVYGYTF.